This passage covers 8 T cell receptor beta chains from one sample sequenced in a study of blood T cell repertoires in COVID-19. TCRdb's copy holds only in-frame clones and misses some; the assay was immunoSEQ multiplex PCR. The sample lists over 70,000 clones, 75% to 90% occurring once. The sequenced sample consisted of peripheral blood. These receptors originate from a human donor in a cohort sampled during active COVID-19.

The chain uses TRBV19 and TRBJ2-1; tentative D call: TRBD2 (6 bases). Trimming pared 4 bases from V and 0 bases from J, leaving 13 bases between. This CDR3 comprises 16 residues. Germline lookup yields CDR1 LNHDA and CDR2 SQIVND (reference sequence). CDR3 amino acids: CASSRGLSSSYNEQFF. CDR3 in DNA: TGTGCCAGTAGTAGGGGACTTTCGAGCTCCTACAATGAGCAGTTCTTC. The full variable domain, rest sourced from reference TRBV19 and TRBJ2-1, is DGGITQSPKYLFRKEGQNVTLSCEQNLNHDAMYWYRQDPGQGLRLIYYSQIVNDFQKGDIAEGYSVSREKKESFPLTVTSAQKNPTAFYLCASSRGLSSSYNEQFFGPGTRLTVL.

The CDR3 spells CASTQSLGTGSYEQYF. CDR3 nucleotides: TGTGCCAGCACCCAAAGCCTCGGGACAGGCTCCTACGAGCAGTACTTC. This chain joins TRBV28 and TRBJ2-7, with 8 positions matching TRBD1. The junction had 11 bases not matched to a gene; V was cut back by 7 bases and J by 0 bases. The CDR3 totals 16 residues. Germline CDR1 MDHEN, CDR2 SYDVKM.

The chain uses TRBV28 and TRBJ1-5; D is ambiguous. The CDR3 runs to 12 residues. Per the germline V gene, CDR1 is MDHEN and CDR2 is SYDVKM. V lost 11 bases and J 2 bases, leaving 10 bases between the germline ends. The CDR3 sequence: CAGREGNQPQHF. Written as DNA, the CDR3 is TGTGCCGGCCGGGAGGGCAATCAGCCCCAGCATTTT.

This sequence joins TRBV18 and TRBJ2-7; TRBD2 matches at 10 bases. The CDR3 is 16 amino acids. Trimming at V came to 5 bases and at J to 5 bases, leaving 12 bases not matched to a gene. The germline V gene encodes CDR1 KGHSH and CDR2 LQKENI. Here the CDR3 DNA reads TGTGCCAGCTCATCGTACATAGCGGGAGGACTCCACGAGCAGTACTTC. It encodes CASSSYIAGGLHEQYF.

This clone was recorded a few times. The chain carries TRBV3-1 (or the pseudogene TRBV3-2) and TRBJ2-7; 8 positions match TRBD1. Trimming took 4 bases from V and 2 from J; bases not matched to a gene: 7. This CDR3 region has 15 residues. From germline, CDR1 is LGHDT and CDR2 YNNKEL (reference sequence). As DNA, the CDR3 is TGTGCCAGCAGCCCGTACCGGGACAGGCCCTACGAGCAGTACTTC. Residues: CASSPYRDRPYEQYF.

This chain uses TRBV28 with TRBJ1-5; 11 bases map to TRBD1. Unmatched junction bases numbered 4, after V lost 9 bases and J lost 3 bases. Germline assignment: CDR1 MDHEN and CDR2 SYDVKM. This CDR3 spans 14 amino acids. The CDR3 DNA follows: TGTGCCAGTGGACAGGGGGCAGTCAATCAGCCCCAGCATTTT. Protein product: CASGQGAVNQPQHF.

V gene TRBV28 combines with J gene TRBJ2-4; unclear D gene. CDR3 length: 15 amino acids. V was shortened by 5 bases and J by 9 bases, with 20 bases between the two germline ends. Germline CDR1 MDHEN, CDR2 SYDVKM. CDR3 sequence: CASSPLGSERVIQYF. The CDR3 DNA sequence: TGTGCCAGCAGTCCCCTTGGATCTGAACGGGTCATTCAGTACTTC.

This chain uses TRBV19 with TRBJ2-7; TRBD1 matches at 9 bases. V trimming: 9 bases; J trimming: 1 base; junction bases outside the gene matches: 16. This CDR3 contains 17 residues. The V gene's germline CDR1 is LNHDA and CDR2 SQIVND (reference sequence). This CDR3 is CASRPSPTGTGSYEQYF. The CDR3 DNA follows: TGTGCCAGCCGGCCCAGCCCGACCGGGACAGGGTCCTACGAGCAGTACTTC.